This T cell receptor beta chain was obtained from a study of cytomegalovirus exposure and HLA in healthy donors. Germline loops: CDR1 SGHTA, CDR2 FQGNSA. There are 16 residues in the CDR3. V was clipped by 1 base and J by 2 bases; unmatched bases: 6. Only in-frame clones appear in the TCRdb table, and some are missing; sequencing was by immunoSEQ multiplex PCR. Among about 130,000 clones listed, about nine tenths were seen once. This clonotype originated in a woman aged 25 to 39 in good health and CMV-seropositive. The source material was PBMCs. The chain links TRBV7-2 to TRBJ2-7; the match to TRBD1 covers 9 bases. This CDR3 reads CASSLVRGTGPYEQYF. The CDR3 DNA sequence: TGTGCCAGCAGCTTAGTCCGTGGGACAGGGCCCTACGAGCAGTACTTC.